This T cell receptor beta chain came from a study of blood T cell repertoires in COVID-19. On the study more broadly: Acute-phase and convalescent COVID-19 samples originated in the United States, Italy and Spain. PBMCs, B-cell-depleted T cells, or T cells provided the cDNA or gDNA that made up the material.

Germline-derived CDR1 and CDR2 are SEHNR and FQNEAQ (reference sequence). Trimming removed 7 bases at V and 4 bases at J, with 22 bases between. CDR3 length: 17 residues. Per the authors' pipeline: Amplification of reference gene primers provided the estimated nucleated cell counts. Sequencing used immunoSEQ multiplex PCR; TCRdb keeps in-frame clones, though not all of them. V and J calls and clone size are those listed in that table; D and trimming were worked out from the DNA. Here the sample spans 180,000 or so clones, 80% to 90% being singletons. This chain joins TRBV7-9 and TRBJ2-2; D may be TRBD1 (6 bases). The clonotype comes from a woman aged 45-59 years with acute or convalescent COVID-19. Material for sequencing was peripheral blood. The CDR3 region has the DNA TGTGCCAGCATCCCACAAGTAGGGGGACGGGGCACCGGGGAGCTGTTTTTT. Residues: CASIPQVGGRGTGELFF.